The 19 T cell receptor beta chains listed next were all sequenced from one sample in a study of early T cells in non-severe SARS-CoV-2 infection. TCRdb used MiXCR to reprocess the 5' RACE reads, holding one entry per CDR3 protein. Of more than 75,000 distinct CDR3 sequences listed, roughly 13% are singletons. What was sequenced was whole blood. The source is an adult who was a healthcare worker with PCR-confirmed SARS-CoV-2 infection or an uninfected control (not recorded which).

The CDR3 coding sequence is TGCAGCGTTGCGGAACAAGAGACCCAGTACTTC. Protein product: CSVAEQETQYF. The chain is built from TRBV29-1 and TRBJ2-5, with no clear D. The length of the CDR3 is 11 residues. Germline CDR1 is SQVTM and CDR2 is ANQGSEA. V shed 4 bases and J shed 2 bases, with 5 bases lying between them.

This clonotype has a handful of counts. This chain uses TRBV12-5 with TRBJ2-1; 12 bases map to TRBD2. V shed 6 bases and J 0 bases; nucleotides not matched to a gene: 9. Germline CDR1 is LGHNT and CDR2 is FRNRAP. The CDR3 extends over 18 amino acids. In DNA, the CDR3 is TGTGCTAGTGGCCCTGGGACTAGCGGGTTCAGCTCCTACAATGAGCAGTTCTTC. This translates into CASGPGTSGFSSYNEQFF.

This rearrangement joins TRBV6-6 to TRBJ2-2; 8 nucleotides match TRBD2. V lost 2 bases and J lost 0; bases outside the gene matches: 5. The germline V gene has CDR1 MNHNY and CDR2 SVGAGI (reference sequence). The CDR3 has 17 amino acids. The CDR3 DNA reads TGTGCCAGCAGTTACGCGACTAGCGAAACGAACACCGGGGAGCTGTTTTTT. Amino acids: CASSYATSETNTGELFF.

The chain employs TRBV6-2 or TRBV6-3 and TRBJ2-1; tentatively, D is TRBD1 or TRBD2 (5 bases each). The CDR3 covers 13 residues. V lost 4 bases and J 7 bases, leaving 11 bases between the germline ends. Germline-derived CDR1 and CDR2 are MNHEY and SVGEGT. This CDR3 is CASSLSGPNEQFF. Here the CDR3 DNA reads TGTGCCAGCAGTTTGTCGGGACCTAATGAGCAGTTCTTC.

The chain couples TRBV12-3 or TRBV12-4 to TRBJ2-7; D may be TRBD2 (6 bases). This CDR3 has 12 residues. The V gene lost 3 bases and the J gene lost 3 bases, with 6 bases spanning the gap. DNA of the CDR3: TGTGCCAGCAGTTTGCGGGACTACGAGCAGTACTTC. It yields the protein CASSLRDYEQYF.

This clonotype has a handful of counts. This sequence joins TRBV6-1 and TRBJ2-3; 9 bases fit TRBD1. The J segment lost 1 base and the V segment lost 7 bases, leaving 3 bases of the junction unmatched. CDR1 and CDR2 (germline): MNHNS, SASEGT. The CDR3 covers 14 residues. The CDR3 is CASNTGGGTDTQYF. In nucleotides, the CDR3 is TGTGCCAGCAATACAGGGGGCGGCACAGATACGCAGTATTTT.

This clonotype has only a few counts. One end of the junction varies from germline; a read error may be responsible. The chain is built from TRBV2 and TRBJ1-4; 8 bases align to TRBD1. Germline V lookup: CDR1 SNHLY, CDR2 FYNNEI. This CDR3 has 14 amino acids. In DNA, the CDR3 is TGTGCCAGCAGAAAACAGGGGGGCGAAGAAAAACTGTTTTTC. This codes for CASRKQGGEEKLFF.

The table lists this clonotype with many counts. This rearrangement joins TRBV7-4 to TRBJ2-1; 7 bases map to TRBD2. This CDR3 has 15 amino acids. Germline loops: CDR1 SGHVT, CDR2 SQSDAQ. V lost 2 bases, J lost 4 bases, and 5 bases stayed unmatched. The CDR3 nucleotides are TGTGCCAGCAGCTTACCCGGGGGGAAGTACAATGAGCAGTTCTTC. Protein sequence: CASSLPGGKYNEQFF.

This clonotype was picked up many times. V is TRBV18 and J is TRBJ2-7; no firm D call. V lost 0 bases and J lost 0, with 12 bases in between. The CDR3 is made up of 16 amino acids. The V gene's germline CDR1 is KGHSH and CDR2 LQKENI. The DNA of the CDR3 is TGTGCCAGCTCACCACCGGACGGATTGAGCTCCTACGAGCAGTACTTC. This codes for CASSPPDGLSSYEQYF.

There are a few counts of this clonotype. V gene TRBV6-1 combines with J gene TRBJ2-1; 8 bases map to TRBD2. Germline CDR1 is MNHNS and CDR2 is SASEGT. Trimming cost V 8 bases and J 3 bases; bases outside gene matches: 6. CDR3 size: 14 residues. The CDR3 region has the DNA TGTGCCAGCCGTGGACTAGCTTACTACAATGAGCAGTTCTTC. Protein: CASRGLAYYNEQFF.

This clonotype was seen many times. The chain couples TRBV7-8 to TRBJ1-1, with a weak D call TRBD1 (5 bases). This CDR3 region has 11 residues. CDR1 is SGHVS and CDR2 is FQNEAQ in the germline V gene. V shed 2 bases and J shed 8 bases, with 6 bases lying between them. The CDR3 reads CASSLWGEAFF. The DNA of the CDR3 is TGTGCCAGCAGCTTATGGGGGGAAGCTTTCTTT.

The chain combines TRBV29-1 with TRBJ2-5; a possible D gene is TRBD2 (5 bases). This CDR3 contains 14 residues. V was clipped by 2 bases and J by 7 bases, with 17 bases between them. Germline values: CDR1 SQVTM, CDR2 ANQGSEA. The CDR3 bases are TGCAGCGTTGAATTTGCGACTACGCCTGGGACCCAGTACTTC. Protein sequence: CSVEFATTPGTQYF.

This clonotype was seen a handful of times. The junction shows a germline mismatch at one end, possibly a read error. The CDR3 spells CSATLAGSEVFF. The CDR3 DNA sequence: TGCAGTGCTACCCTAGCCGGGTCCGAAGTTTTCTTT. V is TRBV20-1 and J is TRBJ1-1; no definite D call. The germline V gene has CDR1 DFQATT and CDR2 SNEGSKA (reference sequence). CDR3 length equals 12 residues.

This clonotype was counted at least ten times. The chain uses TRBV7-9 and TRBJ2-3; 9 positions agree with TRBD1. With 5 bases clipped from V and 4 bases from J, the junction kept 13 bases outside the gene matches. The CDR3 has 17 amino acids. Germline CDR1 is SEHNR and CDR2 is FQNEAQ (reference sequence). CDR3 sequence reads: CASSPSRDRDGADTQYF. The DNA for the CDR3 is TGTGCCAGCAGCCCGTCCCGGGACAGGGATGGGGCAGATACGCAGTATTTT.

The CDR3: CASSSWPSGGRSYEQYF. The CDR3 DNA sequence: TGTGCCAGCAGCTCTTGGCCTAGCGGGGGGCGTTCCTACGAGCAGTACTTC. V is TRBV7-2 and J is TRBJ2-7; TRBD2 aligns across 11 bases. Trimming removed 4 bases from V and 1 base from J; junction bases left unmatched: 9. Germline V gene data show CDR1 as SGHTA and CDR2 as FQGNSA. CDR3 length: 17 amino acids.

This clonotype was observed a few times. The gene calls are TRBV5-1 and TRBJ2-5, with D perhaps matching TRBD2 (6 bases). The ends were cut back, 3 bases at V and 5 bases at J, with 11 bases in the middle. The CDR3 runs 13 residues. Per the germline V gene, CDR1 is SGHRS and CDR2 is YFSETQ. The CDR3 sequence: CASSWGDSETQYF. In nucleotides, the CDR3 is TGCGCCAGCAGCTGGGGGGACTCGGAGACCCAGTACTTC.

Points on this clonotype: A read error may explain this, as a much larger clone is one base away. This likely comes from a read error, as the CDR3 has no conserved phenylalanine or tryptophan at its end. The chain is built from TRBV10-3 and TRBJ2-1; D perhaps matches TRBD1 (6 bases). The CDR3 spans 16 residues. The V end lost 7 bases, the J end lost 0 bases, and 16 bases lay between the germline ends. Germline CDR1 reads ENHRY; CDR2 reads SYGVKD. The CDR3 reads CAINKQGESSYNEQFI. The CDR3 bases are TGTGCCATCAACAAACAGGGAGAAAGCTCCTACAATGAGCAGTTCATC.

This clonotype was detected a few times. The chain carries TRBV7-9 and TRBJ1-2; no definite D call. CDR1 and CDR2 from the germline V gene are SEHNR and FQNEAQ (reference sequence). V was shortened by 1 base and J by 8 bases, with 8 bases between the two germline ends. The CDR3 is 12 residues long. CDR3 in amino acids: CASSLDAAGYTF. The CDR3 DNA reads as TGTGCCAGCAGCTTAGATGCAGCGGGCTACACCTTC.

The chain joins TRBV27 to TRBJ2-7, with D perhaps matching TRBD1 (5 bases). CDR3 length: 15 amino acids. Trimming removed 3 bases at V and 3 bases at J, with 15 bases between. The germline CDR1 and CDR2 sequences are MNHEY and SMNVEV (reference sequence). The CDR3 DNA reads as TGTGCCAGCAGTTTCCTGGCTGGCAGGGACTACGAGCAGTACTTC. Translated: CASSFLAGRDYEQYF.